Following are 9 T cell receptor beta chains from one sample sequenced in a study of cytomegalovirus exposure and HLA in healthy donors. TCRdb's table, derived via immunoSEQ multiplex PCR, lists solely in-frame clones and lacks some. The repertoire includes under 140,000 clones, 88% of them detected once, and about 1.5% sits in the top ten. Sequencing was performed on PBMCs. These receptors came from a young woman in good health and CMV-seropositive.

The chain couples TRBV7-2 to TRBJ1-5; no firm D call. Trimming removed 2 bases at V and 5 bases at J, with 7 bases between. This CDR3 contains 13 residues. Looked up from germline, CDR1 is SGHTA and CDR2 is FQGNSA. CDR3 nucleotide sequence: TGTGCCAGCAGCTTAAGTAGAGATCAGCCCCAGCATTTT. Amino acid sequence: CASSLSRDQPQHF.

The gene calls are TRBV9 and TRBJ2-7, with 9 nucleotides matching TRBD1. The CDR3 loop spans 18 amino acids. Germline CDR1 is SGDLS and CDR2 is YYNGEE. J was trimmed by 2 bases and V by 1 base; bases with no gene match: 13. In nucleotides, the CDR3 is TGTGCCAGCAGCGTACCTCACTCGCGGGACAGGGTTCCCTACGAGCAGTACTTC. This codes for CASSVPHSRDRVPYEQYF.

V usage is TRBV7-3 and J usage is TRBJ2-2; 11 positions agree with TRBD2. Per the germline V gene, CDR1 is SGHTA and CDR2 is FQGTGA. This CDR3 spans 15 amino acids. The ends lost 5 bases at V and 6 bases at J; junction bases unmatched: 5. The CDR3 DNA reads as TGTGCCAGCAGCCCAAGGACTAGCGGGCCCGGGGAGCTGTTTTTT. Its protein is CASSPRTSGPGELFF.

This chain links TRBV6-5 with TRBJ1-1; possibly TRBD1 for D (5 bases). Trimming cost V 3 bases and J 3 bases, with 14 bases left between them. Per germline, CDR1 MNHEY and CDR2 SVGAGI. This CDR3 region has 15 residues. DNA for the CDR3: TGTGCCAGCAGTTATTTAAGGGGATCGGACACTGAAGCTTTCTTT. Residues: CASSYLRGSDTEAFF.

V and J are TRBV7-6 and TRBJ2-5; 7 positions match TRBD1. This CDR3 region has 15 residues. Looked up from germline, CDR1 is SGHVS and CDR2 is FNYEAQ. Trimming at V came to 4 bases and at J to 2 bases, leaving 7 bases not matched to a gene. CDR3 protein: CASSSRGPGQETQYF. CDR3 nucleotide sequence: TGTGCCAGCAGCTCGAGGGGGCCAGGACAAGAGACCCAGTACTTC.

This chain uses TRBV15 with TRBJ2-7, with D maybe TRBD2 (5 bases). CDR1 and CDR2 from the germline V gene are LNHNV and YYDKDF (reference sequence). Trimming removed 1 base at V and 7 bases at J, with 14 bases between. This CDR3 region has 14 residues. The CDR3 region is CATSRGRIAREQYF. The CDR3 DNA sequence: TGTGCCACCAGCAGAGGCCGGATAGCGAGAGAGCAGTACTTC.

This clone has only a few counts. The chain links TRBV19 to TRBJ2-7; the match to TRBD1 covers 12 bases. This CDR3 is built from 15 residues. Germline V CDR1 and CDR2: LNHDA, SQIVND (reference sequence). V lost 3 bases and J lost 5; bases outside the gene matches: 5. CDR3 in amino acids: CASSIRGTGGNEQYF. CDR3 coding DNA: TGTGCCAGTAGTATCCGAGGGACAGGGGGCAACGAGCAGTACTTC.

This rearrangement joins TRBV27 to TRBJ2-7, with D possibly matching TRBD2 (6 bases). V lost 4 bases to trimming and J lost 7 bases, with 14 bases between them. This CDR3 region has 13 residues. Per germline, CDR1 MNHEY and CDR2 SMNVEV (reference sequence). The CDR3 region is CASSSGTGTEQYF. In DNA, the CDR3 is TGTGCCAGCAGTTCGGGGACCGGGACTGAGCAGTACTTC.

The chain links TRBV5-1 to TRBJ2-1; D possibly corresponds to TRBD1 (5 bases). The CDR3 sequence is 15 residues long. Germline CDR1 SGHRS, CDR2 YFSETQ. The germline V and J ends were trimmed by 0 bases and 7 bases, with 14 bases remaining between them. The DNA for the CDR3 is TGCGCCAGCAGCTTGGCGGACACGCTCGGAAATGAGCAGTTCTTC. Its translation: CASSLADTLGNEQFF. Combining the CDR3 with reference TRBV5-1 and TRBJ2-1 gives the whole variable domain KAGVTQTPRYLIKTRGQQVTLSCSPISGHRSVSWYQQTPGQGLQFLFEYFSETQRNKGNFPGRFSGRQFSNSRSEMNVSTLELGDSALYLCASSLADTLGNEQFFGPGTRLTVL.